These 9 T cell receptor beta chains came from one sample sequenced in a study of blood T cell repertoires in COVID-19. TCRdb keeps only in-frame clones here, not all; method: immunoSEQ multiplex PCR. This table holds roughly 480,000 clones, 80% to 90% found once. The source material was peripheral blood. These receptors came from a man aged 18 to 35 with COVID-19, enrolled during active disease.

This rearrangement joins TRBV5-4 to TRBJ1-1, with D perhaps matching TRBD1 (5 bases). Germline CDR1 is SGHNT and CDR2 is YYREEE (reference sequence). The CDR3 spans 15 residues. Trimming shortened V by 5 bases and J by 3 bases, and 17 bases separated the two germline ends. For the CDR3, the DNA is TGTGCCAGCAGGCGCAACAGGTACCACGACACTGAAGCTTTCTTT. Its translation is CASRRNRYHDTEAFF. The full variable domain, in which reference TRBV5-4 and TRBJ1-1 provide the parts outside the CDR3, is ETGVTQSPTHLIKTRGQQVTLRCSSQSGHNTVSWYQQALGQGPQFIFQYYREEENGRGNFPPRFSGLQFPNYSSELNVNALELDDSALYLCASRRNRYHDTEAFFGQGTRLTVV.

This chain uses TRBV6-5 with TRBJ1-4, with D unclear. The V end was cut by 6 bases, the J end by 5 bases, with 13 bases between. Looked up from germline, CDR1 is MNHEY and CDR2 is SVGAGI. This CDR3 region has 14 residues. In DNA, the CDR3 is TGTGCCAGCAGGCGTTCTCTCGGGAATGAAAAACTGTTTTTT. This encodes CASRRSLGNEKLFF.

The chain has TRBV4-1 and TRBJ1-1; 7 bases fit TRBD1. Germline lookup yields CDR1 MGHRA and CDR2 YSYEKL. Germline trimming cut 2 bases from V and 4 bases from J; bases unmatched to any gene: 7. The CDR3 is made up of 15 amino acids. CDR3 amino acids: CASSQKWTGLTEAFF. The CDR3 region has the DNA TGCGCCAGCAGCCAAAAATGGACAGGCCTCACTGAAGCTTTCTTT.

The chain has TRBV28 and TRBJ2-1; 11 bases fit TRBD2. Germline CDR1 MDHEN, CDR2 SYDVKM. The length of the CDR3 is 16 residues. The CDR3 reads CASLLAGDNLYNEQFF. CDR3 nucleotide sequence: TGTGCTAGTTTACTAGCGGGGGATAACCTATACAATGAGCAGTTCTTC.

The rearrangement links TRBV2 to TRBJ1-5; 8 nucleotides align to TRBD1. The CDR3 has 14 residues. V shed 6 bases and J 1 base; nucleotides not matched to a gene: 2. Germline loops: CDR1 SNHLY, CDR2 FYNNEI. CDR3: CASRGQGSNQPQHF. In nucleotides, the CDR3 is TGTGCCAGCAGAGGACAGGGCAGCAATCAGCCCCAGCATTTT.

The V gene is TRBV27, the J gene TRBJ1-1, with 8 bases identical to TRBD1. Germline lookup yields CDR1 MNHEY and CDR2 SMNVEV (reference sequence). The junction had 8 bases not matched to a gene; V was cut back by 6 bases and J by 5 bases. The CDR3 is made up of 14 amino acids. The CDR3 nucleotides read TGTGCCAGCAGGGAGGACAGGGTGTCGACTGAAGCTTTCTTT. Translating it yields CASREDRVSTEAFF.

This clone was picked up one time. The chain couples TRBV12-5 to TRBJ2-7; 7 nucleotides agree with TRBD2. V lost 6 bases, J lost 1 base, and 18 bases stayed unmatched. The CDR3 is made up of 18 amino acids. The germline gives CDR1 LGHNT, CDR2 FRNRAP. CDR3 DNA: TGTGCTAGTGGGACCACGCGTTTGCGGGGGATCCCTTCCTACGAGCAGTACTTC. Its protein is CASGTTRLRGIPSYEQYF. The whole variable domain, filled in from reference TRBV12-5 and TRBJ2-7, reads DARVTQTPRHKVTEMGQEVTMRCQPILGHNTVFWYRQTMMQGLELLAYFRNRAPLDDSGMPKDRFSAEMPDATLATLKIQPSEPRDSAVYFCASGTTRLRGIPSYEQYFGPGTRLTVT.

The CDR3 loop reads CASNSRGDRDPYEQYF. For the CDR3, the DNA is TGTGCCAGTAACTCCAGGGGGGACAGGGACCCCTACGAGCAGTACTTC. The chain links TRBV19 to TRBJ2-7; 9 bases map to TRBD1. The V gene end was trimmed by 7 bases and the J gene end by 2 bases; junction bases not matched to a gene: 12. This CDR3 comprises 16 residues. Germline V gene data show CDR1 as LNHDA and CDR2 as SQIVND (reference sequence).

This chain joins TRBV24-1 and TRBJ1-1, with D perhaps TRBD1 (5 bases). The CDR3 is made up of 13 amino acids. Per the germline V gene, CDR1 is KGHDR and CDR2 is SFDVKD. Trimming took off 3 bases at V and 8 bases at J, with 12 bases between the two ends. The CDR3 region is CATSDPSGAEAFF. The CDR3 bases are TGTGCCACCAGTGATCCCTCTGGGGCCGAAGCTTTCTTT.